Given below is one T cell receptor beta chain in context. Its antigen is as yet unknown. Mismatch with germline at one junction end may stem from a read error. This record comes from a study of cytomegalovirus exposure and HLA in healthy donors. Study summary: About 180 million T cells yielded 90 million to 130 million unique TCR beta sequences, as an earlier analysis found.

Use of 60 Vbeta and 13 Jbeta primers characterized the PCR. Sequenced by immunoSEQ multiplex PCR; TCRdb stores in-frame clones only, minus some. The sample comprises around 150,000 clones, around two thirds of which are singletons, and approximately 1.5% rests with the top ten. Study-wide points: What a later analysis showed was that several of the most significant clusters appeared linked to common viral pathogens. The classifier reportedly diagnosed cytomegalovirus status with high sensitivity and specificity. Analyzed later, association rates of TCRs varied across HLA loci, with DRB1 most and HLA-C fewest.

CDR3 length: 15 residues. Looked up from germline, CDR1 is SSHAT and CDR2 is FNYEAQ (reference sequence). Sequenced sample: PBMCs. The chain employs TRBV7-7 and TRBJ2-7, with TRBD1 matching over 11 bases. The clonotype comes from a man aged 50-60 years in good health and CMV-seronegative. The CDR3, as DNA: TGTGCTAGCAGCTTAGGGACAGGGGGATTCTACGAGCAGTACTTC. The encoded protein is CASSLGTGGFYEQYF.